This T cell receptor beta chain was retrieved from a study of blood T cell repertoires in COVID-19. Across the study: Specimens from acute and convalescent COVID-19 originated in the United States, Italy and Spain. From T cells, B-cell-depleted T cells, or PBMCs came the material, which was cDNA or gDNA.

In the original analysis: Nucleated cell counts were estimated from reference gene primer amplification. Clones were sequenced by immunoSEQ multiplex PCR, and TCRdb holds only the in-frame ones, with some missing. The V and J calls and clone size were taken over from that table, and D and trimming were inferred from the DNA. The sample lists 35,000 to 50,000 clones, about 91% occurring once. Germline assignment: CDR1 MGHRA and CDR2 YSYEKL. V shed 4 bases and J 6 bases; nucleotides not matched to a gene: 13. The CDR3 loop spans 16 amino acids. The sequenced material came from peripheral blood. This TCR came from a man aged 50-59 years with active COVID-19. J is TRBJ2-3 and V is TRBV4-1, with 7 bases lining up with TRBD1. The CDR3 coding sequence is TGCGCCAGCAGCCTAAGAGCGAGACAGGGCGCCGATACGCAGTATTTT. Translation gives CASSLRARQGADTQYF.